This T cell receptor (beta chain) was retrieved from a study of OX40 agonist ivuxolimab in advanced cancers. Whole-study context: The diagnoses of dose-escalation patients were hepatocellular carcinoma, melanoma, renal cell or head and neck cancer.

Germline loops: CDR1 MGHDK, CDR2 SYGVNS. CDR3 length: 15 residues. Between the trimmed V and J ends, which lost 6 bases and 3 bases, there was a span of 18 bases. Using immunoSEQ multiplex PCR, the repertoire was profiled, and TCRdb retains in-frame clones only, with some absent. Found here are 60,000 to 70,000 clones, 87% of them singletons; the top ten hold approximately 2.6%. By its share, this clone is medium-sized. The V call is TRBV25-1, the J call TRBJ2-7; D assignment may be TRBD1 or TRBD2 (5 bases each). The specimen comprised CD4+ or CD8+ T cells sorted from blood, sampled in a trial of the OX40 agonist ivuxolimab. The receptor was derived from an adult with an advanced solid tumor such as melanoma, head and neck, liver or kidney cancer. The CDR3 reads CASRPSGPSGYEQYF. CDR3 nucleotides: TGTGCCAGCAGGCCATCGGGGCCCTCGGGCTACGAGCAGTACTTC.